Here is one TCR beta chain with its context. The antigen is undetermined. Amplification used 60 Vbeta primers and 13 Jbeta primers. Assay: immunoSEQ multiplex PCR; the TCRdb copy retains only in-frame clones and omits some. In total, the table holds 110,000 to 150,000 clones. Germline trimming cut 4 bases from V and 3 bases from J; bases unmatched to any gene: 10. Germline V gene data show CDR1 as SGHRS and CDR2 as YFSETQ. CDR3 size: 15 residues. This sample was taken from a study of cytomegalovirus exposure and HLA in healthy donors. Broader study findings: Later on, a genetic analysis was performed. It linked a missense variant in DCLRE1C with V- and J-gene trimming of TCR beta. In an earlier analysis, in roughly 580 donors, most V segments appeared productive either ~87% or ~30% of the time.

These donors, healthy bone marrow donors, were studied. The sequenced material came from PBMCs. The V call is TRBV5-1, the J call TRBJ2-7; 7 nucleotides agree with TRBD2. The receptor's source is a young woman in good health and CMV-seronegative. The CDR3 DNA reads as TGCGCCAGCAGCCGGGGCGGGGGAGACAACTACGAGCAGTACTTC. Its protein is CASSRGGGDNYEQYF.